This is a list of T cell receptor beta chains from one sample in a study of blood T cell repertoires in COVID-19. Sequencing was performed with immunoSEQ multiplex PCR; in TCRdb, only in-frame clones are kept and a portion is missing. Here the sample spans about 200,000 clones, less than 90% being singletons. Material for sequencing was peripheral blood. These TCRs come from a man between 40 and 49 years old with acute or convalescent COVID-19. Both conserved end residues are part of each CDR3. The D gene is left open where the match is weak. Clone sizes are given selectively: once, few, many, or a class where the clone is expanded.

clone size | J gene | V gene | D gene | CDR3 DNA | CDR3 protein
few | TRBJ2-1 | TRBV6-6 | TRBD2 | TGTGCCAGCAGAGAGCTAGCGGGAGGATACAATGAGCAGTTCTTC | CASRELAGGYNEQFF
- | TRBJ2-7 | TRBV3-1/TRBV3-2 | - | TGTGCCAGCAGCCAGGATTATAAAGGACACTCCTGGGGTGAGCAGTACTTC | CASSQDYKGHSWGEQYF
- | TRBJ2-7 | TRBV6-5 | TRBD1 | TGTGCCAGCAGCCACGACAGGGGTCAATACGAGCAGTACTTC | CASSHDRGQYEQYF
few | TRBJ1-2 | TRBV28 | - | TGTGCCAGCACCCTAGAGATGGCCAGGGCCTACACCTTC | CASTLEMARAYTF
- | TRBJ1-1 | TRBV19 | - | TGTGCCAGTAGTACGCTGAAAACTAACACTGAAGCTTTCTTT | CASSTLKTNTEAFF
- | TRBJ2-1 | TRBV29-1 | TRBD2 | TGCAGCGTTGAGGGGACTAGCGGGAGACAATGGAATGAGCAGTTCTTC | CSVEGTSGRQWNEQFF
- | TRBJ1-4 | TRBV6-6 | TRBD1 | TGTGCCAGCAGCCCGGGACAGGGGAATGAAAAACTGTTTTTT | CASSPGQGNEKLFF
- | TRBJ1-2 | TRBV6-5 | - | TGTGCCAGCAGTTACGCCGGGGGAGGGGACGGCTACACCTTC | CASSYAGGGDGYTF
- | TRBJ2-2 | TRBV3-1/TRBV3-2 | - | TGTGCCAGCAGTCCAGGGTTCGCCGGGGAGCTGTTTTTT | CASSPGFAGELFF
- | TRBJ1-2 | TRBV28 | - | TGTGCCAGCAGTTCGGACCTAACGGGGGGCTACACCTTC | CASSSDLTGGYTF
- | TRBJ2-7 | TRBV7-6 | TRBD2 | TGTGCCAGCAGCCCCGGACTAGCGGGGGACGGAGAGCAGTACTTC | CASSPGLAGDGEQYF
- | TRBJ2-1 | TRBV2 | - | TGTGCCAGCAGTGAACCCGACAGGTACAATGAGCAGTTCTTC | CASSEPDRYNEQFF
- | TRBJ2-2 | TRBV19 | - | TGTGCCAGTAGTATGGGGGGGCACACCGGGGAGCTGTTTTTT | CASSMGGHTGELFF
- | TRBJ2-1 | TRBV6-6 | - | TGTGCCAGCAGTTACTCGACAGGTAACAATGAGCAGTTCTTC | CASSYSTGNNEQFF